A selection of T cell receptor beta chains follows, all from one sample in a study of blood T cell repertoires in COVID-19. Sequencing used immunoSEQ multiplex PCR; TCRdb keeps in-frame clones, though not all of them. The table has 220,000 or so clones, 75% to 85% seen once. Input material: peripheral blood. Receptors were obtained from an elderly woman with COVID-19, enrolled during active disease. Each CDR3 is given with its conserved first and last residue. D genes are given only for firm matches. Where a row states a size, it is once, few, many or the class of an expanded clone; other rows omit it.

>TRBV27|TRBJ2-7|.|TRBD2
CASSLGGRADEQYF
TGTGCCAGCAGTTTAGGAGGGAGGGCGGACGAGCAGTACTTC
>TRBV6-5|TRBJ2-7|.|.
CASQGALTSSYEQYF
TGTGCCAGCCAGGGCGCTCTTACGAGCTCCTACGAGCAGTACTTC
>TRBV6-5|TRBJ2-2|.|.
CASRIQGGGTGELFF
TGTGCCAGCAGAATACAGGGAGGGGGCACCGGGGAGCTGTTTTTT
>TRBV30|TRBJ1-2|.|TRBD1
CAWSAWTGKSRDTF
TGTGCCTGGAGTGCTTGGACAGGGAAGAGTAGGGACACCTTC
>TRBV6-2/TRBV6-3|TRBJ1-2|.|TRBD1
CASSSFRTGPNYGYTF
TGTGCCAGCAGTTCTTTCCGGACAGGCCCTAACTATGGCTACACCTTC
>TRBV7-3|TRBJ2-1|.|.
CASSLTGGWSSYNEQFF
TGTGCCAGCAGCTTAACTGGCGGATGGAGCTCCTACAATGAGCAGTTCTTC
>TRBV5-1|TRBJ2-7|.|TRBD2
CASSLGPLAGGIEQYF
TGCGCCAGCAGCTTGGGGCCCCTAGCGGGGGGAATCGAGCAGTACTTC
>TRBV7-2|TRBJ1-1|few|.
CASSLKGMMNTEAFF
TGTGCCAGCAGCTTAAAGGGGATGATGAACACTGAAGCTTTCTTT
>TRBV6-1|TRBJ1-2|.|TRBD1
CASSRGQAHTF
TGTGCCAGCAGTAGGGGACAGGCGCACACCTTC
>TRBV7-9|TRBJ1-2|.|.
CASSTAGHGYTF
TGTGCCAGCAGCACGGCGGGGCATGGCTACACCTTC
>TRBV29-1|TRBJ2-5|.|.
CSVLQGQETQYF
TGCAGCGTATTACAGGGACAAGAGACCCAGTACTTC
>TRBV5-6|TRBJ2-5|few|.
CASSIRMGSQETQYF
TGTGCCAGCAGCATCCGGATGGGCAGCCAAGAGACCCAGTACTTC
>TRBV6-4|TRBJ2-2|.|TRBD2
CASSVWGLAGGWGFTGELFF
TGTGCCAGCAGTGTTTGGGGACTAGCGGGAGGCTGGGGGTTCACCGGGGAGCTGTTTTTT
>TRBV15|TRBJ1-4|.|.
CATSREGLATNEKLFF
TGTGCCACCAGCAGGGAGGGCCTTGCAACTAATGAAAAACTGTTTTTT
>TRBV27|TRBJ1-1|.|.
CASSLIPGNSEAFF
TGTGCCAGCAGTCTAATCCCAGGGAATTCTGAAGCTTTCTTT
>TRBV7-2|TRBJ2-1|once|TRBD1
CASSLGQSGGAKKKFF
TGTGCCAGCAGCTTAGGACAATCAGGGGGCGCGAAGAAGAAGTTCTTC
>TRBV3-1/TRBV3-2|TRBJ1-2|.|.
CASSQEGSFYGYTF
TGTGCCAGCAGCCAGGAGGGCTCATTCTATGGCTACACCTTC
>TRBV6-5|TRBJ1-5|once|.
CASSYPSTNQPQHF
TGTGCCAGCAGTTACCCATCGACTAATCAGCCCCAGCATTTT
>TRBV9|TRBJ2-5|.|.
CASSPQDTETQYF
TGTGCCAGCAGCCCCCAGGATACGGAGACCCAGTACTTC
>TRBV6-5|TRBJ1-2|once|.
CASTNTGGGGYTF
TGTGCCAGCACGAACACTGGGGGAGGTGGCTACACCTTC
>TRBV7-2|TRBJ1-5|.|TRBD1
CASSFSGQLSNQPQHF
TGTGCCAGCAGCTTCTCGGGACAGTTGAGCAATCAGCCCCAGCATTTT
>TRBV12-5|TRBJ2-3|.|.
CASGTGSTDTQYF
TGTGCTAGTGGTACCGGTAGCACAGATACGCAGTATTTT
>TRBV3-1/TRBV3-2|TRBJ2-6|.|TRBD1
CASSRQGAGANVLTF
TGTGCCAGCAGTCGACAGGGGGCTGGGGCCAACGTCCTGACTTTC
>TRBV19|TRBJ1-5|.|TRBD1
CASTTGTVRVQPQHF
TGTGCCAGTACTACCGGGACAGTTAGGGTTCAGCCCCAGCATTTT
>TRBV5-6|TRBJ2-4|.|TRBD2
CASSLGLAGGKNIQYF
TGTGCCAGCAGCTTGGGACTAGCGGGAGGCAAAAACATTCAGTACTTC
>TRBV3-1/TRBV3-2|TRBJ1-1|.|TRBD1
CASSQHRGRNTEAFF
TGTGCCAGCAGCCAGCACAGGGGGCGGAACACTGAAGCTTTCTTT
>TRBV6-1|TRBJ2-1|.|.
CASSERTASYNEQFF
TGTGCCAGCAGTGAAAGGACAGCCTCCTACAATGAGCAGTTCTTC
>TRBV11-2|TRBJ1-1|.|.
CASSLYGSVGGVAFF
TGTGCCAGCAGCTTATACGGTTCGGTTGGAGGGGTAGCTTTCTTT
>TRBV30|TRBJ2-1|once|.
CAWRGYLSYNEQFF
TGTGCCTGGAGGGGCTATCTCTCCTACAATGAGCAGTTCTTC
>TRBV20-1|TRBJ1-2|.|.
CSASPPTAFGYTF
TGCAGTGCTAGTCCCCCTACAGCTTTTGGCTACACCTTC
>TRBV6-6|TRBJ1-2|.|.
CASSSPYGYTF
TGTGCCAGCAGTTCCCCATATGGCTACACCTTC
>TRBV3-1/TRBV3-2|TRBJ1-3|few|.
CASSQVTDRPDTIYF
TGTGCCAGCAGCCAAGTCACTGACAGGCCAGACACCATATATTTT
>TRBV5-5|TRBJ1-4|.|TRBD1
CASSLEPGGAGKLFF
TGTGCCAGCAGCTTGGAACCAGGGGGCGCCGGAAAACTGTTTTTT
>TRBV15|TRBJ2-3|.|TRBD2
CATSTLLAGGVDTQYF
TGTGCCACCAGCACCCTTCTAGCGGGGGGCGTAGATACGCAGTATTTT
>TRBV28|TRBJ2-6|.|TRBD1
CASRPIGQGSGANVLTF
TGTGCCAGCAGACCTATAGGACAGGGGAGTGGGGCCAACGTCCTGACTTTC
>TRBV5-1|TRBJ2-1|.|.
CASSLVGEWFNEQFF
TGCGCCAGCAGCTTGGTCGGGGAATGGTTCAATGAGCAGTTCTTC
>TRBV2|TRBJ1-1|.|.
CASKNRAGTEAFF
TGTGCCAGCAAGAACAGGGCTGGCACTGAAGCTTTCTTT
>TRBV5-1|TRBJ1-1|.|TRBD1
CASSLWGQPNTEAFF
TGCGCCAGCAGCTTGTGGGGACAGCCGAACACTGAAGCTTTCTTT
>TRBV12-5|TRBJ2-7|.|TRBD2
CASGAGGPRYEQYF
TGTGCTAGTGGAGCGGGGGGGCCAAGGTACGAGCAGTACTTC